This section outlines one T cell receptor (beta chain) sequence together with its context. A single record per CDR3 protein comes from TCRdb applying MiXCR to the 5' RACE reads. The table shows tens of thousands of distinct CDR3 sequences, with 9.4% occurring only once. From germline, CDR1 is DFQATT and CDR2 SNEGSKA (reference sequence). CDR3 length: 13 amino acids. V lost 3 bases, J lost 6 bases, and 11 bases lay in between. The data were obtained in a study of early T cells in non-severe SARS-CoV-2 infection. This chain connects TRBV20-1 to TRBJ1-4; no reliable D call. This receptor was identified in an adult who was a healthcare worker with PCR-confirmed SARS-CoV-2 infection or an uninfected control (not recorded which). The sequences come from whole blood, collected at baseline. The CDR3: CSASSGVDEKLFF. CDR3 sequence (DNA): TGCAGTGCTAGCTCTGGGGTGGATGAAAAACTGTTTTTT.